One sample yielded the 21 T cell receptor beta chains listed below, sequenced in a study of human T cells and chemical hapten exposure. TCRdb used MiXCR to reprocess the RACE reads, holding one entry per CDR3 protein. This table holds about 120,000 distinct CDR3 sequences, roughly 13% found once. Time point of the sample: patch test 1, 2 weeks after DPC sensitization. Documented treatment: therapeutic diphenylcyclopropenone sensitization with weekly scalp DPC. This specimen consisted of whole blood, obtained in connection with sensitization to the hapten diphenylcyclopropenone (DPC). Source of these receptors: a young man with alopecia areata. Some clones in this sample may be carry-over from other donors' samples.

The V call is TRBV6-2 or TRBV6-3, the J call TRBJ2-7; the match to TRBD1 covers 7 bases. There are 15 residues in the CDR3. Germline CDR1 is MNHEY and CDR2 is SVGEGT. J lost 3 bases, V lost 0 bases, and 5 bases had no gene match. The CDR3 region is CASSYSDREIYEQYV. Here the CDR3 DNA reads TGTGCCAGCAGTTACTCTGACAGGGAGATCTACGAGCAGTACGTC.

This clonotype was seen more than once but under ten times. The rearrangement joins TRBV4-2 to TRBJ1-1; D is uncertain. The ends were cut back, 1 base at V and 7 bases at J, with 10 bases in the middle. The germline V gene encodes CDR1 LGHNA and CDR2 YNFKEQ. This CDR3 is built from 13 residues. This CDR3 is CASSQGFQYEAFF. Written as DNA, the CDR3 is TGTGCCAGCAGCCAAGGATTTCAGTATGAAGCTTTCTTT.

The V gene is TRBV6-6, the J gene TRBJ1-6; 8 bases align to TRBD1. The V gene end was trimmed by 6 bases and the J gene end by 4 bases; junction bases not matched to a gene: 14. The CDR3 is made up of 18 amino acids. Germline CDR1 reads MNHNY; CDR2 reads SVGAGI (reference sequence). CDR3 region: CASRHGQGRGDYNSPLHF. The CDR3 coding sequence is TGTGCCAGCAGGCACGGACAGGGAAGAGGGGATTATAATTCACCCCTCCACTTT.

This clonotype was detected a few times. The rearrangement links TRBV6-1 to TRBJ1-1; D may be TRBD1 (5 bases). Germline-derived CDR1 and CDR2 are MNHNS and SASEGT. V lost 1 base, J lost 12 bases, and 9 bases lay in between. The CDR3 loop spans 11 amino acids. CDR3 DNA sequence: TGTGCCAGCAGTGAAGGGGGCGGAACTTTCTTT. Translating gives CASSEGGGTFF.

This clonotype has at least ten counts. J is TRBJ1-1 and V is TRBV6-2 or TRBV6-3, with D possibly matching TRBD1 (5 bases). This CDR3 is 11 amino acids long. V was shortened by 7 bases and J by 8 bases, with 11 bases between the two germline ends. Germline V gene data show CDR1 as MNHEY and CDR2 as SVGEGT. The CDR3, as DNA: TGTGCCAGCATAAGGGGATTAGAAGCTTTCTTT. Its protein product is CASIRGLEAFF.

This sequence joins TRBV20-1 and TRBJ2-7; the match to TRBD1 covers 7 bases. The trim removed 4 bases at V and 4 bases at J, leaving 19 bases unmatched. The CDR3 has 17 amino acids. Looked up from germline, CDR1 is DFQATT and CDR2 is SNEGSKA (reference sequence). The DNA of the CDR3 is TGCAGTGCTACGCCAAAGGGGGCCCCTCGTCTGACTTACGAGCAGTACTTC. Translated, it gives CSATPKGAPRLTYEQYF.

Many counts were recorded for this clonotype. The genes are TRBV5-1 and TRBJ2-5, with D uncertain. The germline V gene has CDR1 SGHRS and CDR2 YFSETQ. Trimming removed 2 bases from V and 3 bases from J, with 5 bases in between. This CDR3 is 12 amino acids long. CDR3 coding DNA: TGCGCCAGCAGCTTAAGTGAAGAGACCCAGTACTTC. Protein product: CASSLSEETQYF.

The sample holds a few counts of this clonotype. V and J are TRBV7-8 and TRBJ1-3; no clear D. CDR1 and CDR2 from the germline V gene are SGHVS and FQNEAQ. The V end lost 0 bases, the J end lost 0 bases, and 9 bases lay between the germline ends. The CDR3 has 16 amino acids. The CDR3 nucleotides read TGTGCCAGCAGCTTAGCCGCGGGCAACTCTGGAAACACCATATATTTT. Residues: CASSLAAGNSGNTIYF.

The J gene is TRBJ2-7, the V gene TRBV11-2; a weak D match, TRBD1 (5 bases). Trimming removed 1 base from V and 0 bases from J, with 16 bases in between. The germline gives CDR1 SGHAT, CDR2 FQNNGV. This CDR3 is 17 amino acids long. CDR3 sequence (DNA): TGTGCCAGCAGCTTAGCCCTGACAGCCAGGAGCTCCTACGAGCAGTACTTC. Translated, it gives CASSLALTARSSYEQYF.

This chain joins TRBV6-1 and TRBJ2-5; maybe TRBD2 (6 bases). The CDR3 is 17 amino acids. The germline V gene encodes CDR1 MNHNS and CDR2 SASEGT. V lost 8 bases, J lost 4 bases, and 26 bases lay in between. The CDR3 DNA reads TGTGCCAGCCAGCGTTTGTGGGGGAGGTCGTATTCAGAGACCCAGTACTTC. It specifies CASQRLWGRSYSETQYF.

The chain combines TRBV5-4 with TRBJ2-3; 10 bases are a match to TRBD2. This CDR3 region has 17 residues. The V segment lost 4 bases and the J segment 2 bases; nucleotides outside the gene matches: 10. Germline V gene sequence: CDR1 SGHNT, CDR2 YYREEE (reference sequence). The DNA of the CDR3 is TGTGCCAGCAGCATAAAAACTAGCGGGACTCACACAGATACGCAGTATTTT. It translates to CASSIKTSGTHTDTQYF.

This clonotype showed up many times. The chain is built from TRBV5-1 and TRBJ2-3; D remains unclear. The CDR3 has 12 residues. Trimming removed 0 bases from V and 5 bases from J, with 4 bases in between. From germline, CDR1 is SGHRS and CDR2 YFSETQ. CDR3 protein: CASSLGEDTQYF. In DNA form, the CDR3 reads TGCGCCAGCAGCTTGGGAGAAGATACGCAGTATTTT.

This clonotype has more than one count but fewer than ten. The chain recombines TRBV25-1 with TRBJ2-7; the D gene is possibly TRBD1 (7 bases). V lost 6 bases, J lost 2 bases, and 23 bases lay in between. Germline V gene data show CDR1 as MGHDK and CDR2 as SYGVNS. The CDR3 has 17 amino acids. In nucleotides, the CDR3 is TGTGCCAGCAGCAAACCCGGCGACAGGGACTTACCCTACGAGCAGTACGTC. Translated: CASSKPGDRDLPYEQYV.

CDR3 in DNA: TGTGCCAGCAGCATTACCGGGACAGGCTTCGGTGAGCAGTTCTTC. Amino acid sequence: CASSITGTGFGEQFF. This sequence joins TRBV7-2 and TRBJ2-1; 8 bases line up with TRBD1. Germline CDR1 is SGHTA and CDR2 is FQGNSA. CDR3 size: 15 residues. Losses at the gene ends were 5 bases for V and 9 bases for J; bases not matched to a gene: 12.

CDR3 region: CARRDRVYEQYV. The CDR3 DNA reads TGTGCCAGACGGGACAGGGTGTACGAGCAGTACGTC. The V and J genes are TRBV24-1 and TRBJ2-7; 9 bases line up with TRBD1. This CDR3 is built from 12 residues. Trimming cost V 11 bases and J 4 bases; bases outside gene matches: 5. CDR1 KGHDR and CDR2 SFDVKD come from the germline V gene.

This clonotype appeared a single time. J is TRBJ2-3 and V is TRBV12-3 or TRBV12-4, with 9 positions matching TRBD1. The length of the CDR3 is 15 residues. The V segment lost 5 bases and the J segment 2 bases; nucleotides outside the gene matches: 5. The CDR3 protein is CASSLQGAVTDTQYF. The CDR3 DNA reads TGTGCCAGCAGTCTACAGGGGGCAGTCACAGATACGCAGTATTTT.

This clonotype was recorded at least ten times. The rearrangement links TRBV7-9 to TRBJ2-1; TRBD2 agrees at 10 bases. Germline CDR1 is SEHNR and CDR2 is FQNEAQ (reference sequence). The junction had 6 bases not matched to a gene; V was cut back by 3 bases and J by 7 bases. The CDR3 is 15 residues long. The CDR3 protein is CASSFWASGGNEQFF. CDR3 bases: TGTGCCAGCAGCTTTTGGGCTAGCGGGGGTAATGAGCAGTTCTTC.

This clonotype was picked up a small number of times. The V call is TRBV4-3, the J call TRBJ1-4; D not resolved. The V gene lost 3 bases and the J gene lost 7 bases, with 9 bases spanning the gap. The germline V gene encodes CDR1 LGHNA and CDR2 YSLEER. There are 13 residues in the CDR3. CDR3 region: CASSQREAEKLFF. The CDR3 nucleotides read TGCGCCAGCAGCCAGAGGGAAGCTGAAAAACTGTTTTTT.

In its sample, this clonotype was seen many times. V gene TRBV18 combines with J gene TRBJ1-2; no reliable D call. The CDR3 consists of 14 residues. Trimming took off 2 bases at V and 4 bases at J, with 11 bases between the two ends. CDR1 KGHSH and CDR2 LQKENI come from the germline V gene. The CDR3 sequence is CASSPTDSFYGYTF. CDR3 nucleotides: TGTGCCAGCTCACCAACAGACTCCTTCTATGGCTACACCTTC.

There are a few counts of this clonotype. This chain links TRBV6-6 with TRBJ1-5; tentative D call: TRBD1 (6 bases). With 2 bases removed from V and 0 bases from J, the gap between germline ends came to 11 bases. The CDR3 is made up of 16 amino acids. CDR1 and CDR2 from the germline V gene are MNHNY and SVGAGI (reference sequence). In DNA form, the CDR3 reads TGTGCCAGCAGTTACCCGGGCAGGGGTAGCAATCAGCCCCAGCATTTT. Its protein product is CASSYPGRGSNQPQHF.

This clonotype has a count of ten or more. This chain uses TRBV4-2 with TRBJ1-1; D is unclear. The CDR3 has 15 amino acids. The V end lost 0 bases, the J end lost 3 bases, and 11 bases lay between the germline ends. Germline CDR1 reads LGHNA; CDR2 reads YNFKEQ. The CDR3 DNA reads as TGTGCCAGCAGCCAAGATCCGCTTGTTGACACTGAAGCTTTCTTT. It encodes CASSQDPLVDTEAFF.